The following is a TCR beta chain sequence with its context. The table lists this clonotype with many counts. Its cognate antigen has yet to be identified. Nothing much larger sits one base from this clone, and base qualities are not available. This sample stems from a study of T cells after yellow fever vaccination (dated by TCRdb to the late 2010s). Study-wide context: The SMART-Seq v4 Ultra Low Input RNA kit was used to prepare libraries from fractions with low cell numbers. To follow T-cell clones before and after primary and booster YFV17D yellow fever vaccination, bulk TCR alpha and beta repertoires were sequenced over time. Two healthy male donors, one aged 18 to 30 and one aged 30 to 40 years, made up the cohort. Blood samples were taken at several timepoints before and after primary and secondary immunization, and bulk PBMC replicates and cell subsets were isolated. The research as a whole found: FACS-sorted repertoires could contain abundant contaminating clonotypes from the bulk population, so computational filtering was required. A small share of clonotypes occurred in both CD4 and CD8 compartments, likely arising from convergent recombination. After the booster, most of the clones that had expanded following primary vaccination were detected again (roughly 97% of CD4 and roughly 88% of CD8), which suggests that memory was broadly maintained. Only a couple of donors were included in the study, so the extent to which the findings can be generalized is limited. The secondary T-cell response was weaker than the primary response but faster, peaking on day 5 instead of day 15.

Reading the label with the study, this specimen's treatment or condition is: live attenuated yellow fever vaccine strain. PBMCs were isolated from peripheral blood using a standard Ficoll-Paque protocol. Dynabeads CD4 and CD8 positive selection kits were used to isolate the CD4 and CD8 T-cell fractions. TriZol was used to extract RNA from bulk PBMCs, CD4 and CD8 fractions, and dextramer-positive and dextramer-negative fractions. Via the germline V gene, CDR1 is MNHEY and CDR2 SVGAGI. The CDR3 measures 18 amino acids from cysteine to phenylalanine. The only DNA kept is the CDR3, 54 bases in frame from the first base. V and J are trimmed by 0 bases and 0 bases, and the gene matches miss 8 bases of the junction. TCR cDNA was synthesized by 5'RACE template switching, through which a universal primer site and unique molecular identifiers were introduced. cDNA synthesis was primed from both the TCR alpha and TCR beta constant segments. Library amplification used two PCR steps, and the second PCR step added sample barcodes and sequencing adapters. Sequencing of libraries was done on Illumina HiSeq 2500 (2x100 bp) or NovaSeq (2x150 bp). Processing in the source paper ran as follows. Reads were demultiplexed and collapsed into UMI consensus sequences with MIGEC, and V(D)J alignment was performed with MiXCR. Vaccine-responding clonotypes were identified with edgeR using replicate PBMC samples, with FDR below 0.01 and a log2 fold change above 5 up to day 15 being required. Each bulk clonotype was labeled CD4 or CD8 based on which sequenced repertoire, CD4 or CD8, contained the clonotype at higher abundance. TCRdb reprocessed the public reads (quality trimming at Q25 with fastp, clone calling with MiXCR) and kept in-frame beta chains. Entries are consolidated by CDR3 protein sequence, retaining the most common genes and DNA. The authors' filters were not applied to this entry. Counted in this sample were more than 95,000 distinct CDR3 sequences; under 8% of them appeared once. The ten largest clones take up about 2.7% of the sample.

The receptor was derived from a man aged 18-30 years who received the YFV17D yellow fever vaccine. The chain is made from TRBV6-5 and TRBJ1-1, with 9 bases aligning to TRBD1. The sample was CD4+ T cells sorted from PBMCs, taken 9 to 11 days after the first yellow fever vaccination. The CDR3 sequence is CASSYSPGTGSMNTEAFF. The DNA is TGTGCCAGCAGTTACTCGCCCGGGACAGGGAGCATGAACACTGAAGCTTTCTTT.